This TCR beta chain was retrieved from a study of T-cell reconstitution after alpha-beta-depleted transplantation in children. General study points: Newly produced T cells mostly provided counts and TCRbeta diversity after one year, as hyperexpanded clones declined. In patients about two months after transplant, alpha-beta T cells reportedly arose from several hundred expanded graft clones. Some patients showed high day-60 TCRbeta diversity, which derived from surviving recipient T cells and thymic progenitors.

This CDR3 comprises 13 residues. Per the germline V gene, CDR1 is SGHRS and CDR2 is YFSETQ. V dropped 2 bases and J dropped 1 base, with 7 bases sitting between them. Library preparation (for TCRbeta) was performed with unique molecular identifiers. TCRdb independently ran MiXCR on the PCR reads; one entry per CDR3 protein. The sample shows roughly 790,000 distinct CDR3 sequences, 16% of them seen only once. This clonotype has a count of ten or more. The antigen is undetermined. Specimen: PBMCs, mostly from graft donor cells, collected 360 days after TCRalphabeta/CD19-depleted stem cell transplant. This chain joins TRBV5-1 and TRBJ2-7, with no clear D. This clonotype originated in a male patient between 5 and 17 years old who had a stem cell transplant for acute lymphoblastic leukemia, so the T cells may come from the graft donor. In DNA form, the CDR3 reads TGCGCCAGCAGCTTTGGGGTATCCTACGAGCAGTACTTC. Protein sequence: CASSFGVSYEQYF.